Listed below are T cell receptor beta chains from one sample, sequenced in a study of blood T cells in healthy people across ages. TCRdb reprocessed the 5' RACE reads via MiXCR and lists one record per CDR3 protein. Among 950,000 to 1,200,000 distinct CDR3 sequences listed, roughly two fifths were seen once. The sequenced sample consisted of blood. Receptors originate from a man younger than 30 in good health. Both conserved end residues are part of each CDR3. Fields, in order: D gene, V gene, clone size, J gene, CDR3 DNA, CDR3 protein. D genes are given only for firm matches. Size tells how often a clone was seen (once, few, many) or the class of an expanded clone, and some rows leave it out.

d_call: TRBD1
v_call: TRBV12-3/TRBV12-4
clone_size: few
j_call: TRBJ1-5
cdr3_nt: TGTGCCAGCAGTTTAGACTTAAACAGGGGGCGCAGCCAGCCCCAGCATTTT
cdr3_aa: CASSLDLNRGRSQPQHF

d_call: -
v_call: TRBV28
clone_size: few
j_call: TRBJ2-7
cdr3_nt: TGTGCCAGCAGTACCCGAGGACTCTACGAGCAGTACTTC
cdr3_aa: CASSTRGLYEQYF

d_call: TRBD2
v_call: TRBV6-2/TRBV6-3
clone_size: -
j_call: TRBJ2-3
cdr3_nt: TGTGCCAGCAGTTACTGGGCGGGGGATGAGGCGAGAGATACGCAGTATTTT
cdr3_aa: CASSYWAGDEARDTQYF

d_call: -
v_call: TRBV5-1
clone_size: -
j_call: TRBJ2-5
cdr3_nt: TGCGCCAGCAGCTCTGACGTTCTCTCCTACAATGAGCAGTACTTC
cdr3_aa: CASSSDVLSYNEQYF

d_call: -
v_call: TRBV12-5
clone_size: -
j_call: TRBJ2-2
cdr3_nt: TGTGCTAGTGGTTTCTTCACCGGGGAGCTGTTTTTT
cdr3_aa: CASGFFTGELFF

d_call: TRBD1
v_call: TRBV4-2
clone_size: many
j_call: TRBJ1-1
cdr3_nt: TGTGCCAGCAGCCGGGGACAGGGAATGAACACTGAAGCTTTCTTT
cdr3_aa: CASSRGQGMNTEAFF

d_call: -
v_call: TRBV4-3
clone_size: few
j_call: TRBJ2-7
cdr3_nt: TGCGCCAGCAGCTGGGGCCTCAGTCCGTCCTACGAGCAGTACTTC
cdr3_aa: CASSWGLSPSYEQYF

d_call: TRBD1
v_call: TRBV30
clone_size: -
j_call: TRBJ2-7
cdr3_nt: TGTGCCTGGAGCCTACGGACAGGTTACTACGAGCAGTACTTC
cdr3_aa: CAWSLRTGYYEQYF

d_call: -
v_call: TRBV7-9
clone_size: -
j_call: TRBJ2-3
cdr3_nt: TGTGCCAGCAGCATACTCTGGGCCCAGGGACCAAATATCCGCACAGATACGCAGTATTTT
cdr3_aa: CASSILWAQGPNIRTDTQYF

d_call: -
v_call: TRBV7-9
clone_size: -
j_call: TRBJ1-6
cdr3_nt: TGTGCCAGCAGTTTAGACGGGACCAATTCACCCCTCCACTTT
cdr3_aa: CASSLDGTNSPLHF

d_call: TRBD1
v_call: TRBV20-1
clone_size: -
j_call: TRBJ2-4
cdr3_nt: TGCAGTGCTAGAACTCCCATACGGGGACAGGGGACGGACATTCAGTACTTC
cdr3_aa: CSARTPIRGQGTDIQYF

d_call: -
v_call: TRBV7-2
clone_size: -
j_call: TRBJ2-1
cdr3_nt: TGTGCCAGCAGCTTAGAGCCACAAGTTCACAATGAGCAGTTCTTC
cdr3_aa: CASSLEPQVHNEQFF

d_call: -
v_call: TRBV28
clone_size: -
j_call: TRBJ2-5
cdr3_nt: TGTGCCAGTAAAGGAAGGGAGACCCAGTACTTC
cdr3_aa: CASKGRETQYF

d_call: TRBD1
v_call: TRBV6-5
clone_size: once
j_call: TRBJ1-1
cdr3_nt: TGTGCCAGCAGTTTCGACAGGGGGCAGGACACTGAAGCTTTCTTT
cdr3_aa: CASSFDRGQDTEAFF

d_call: -
v_call: TRBV24-1
clone_size: -
j_call: TRBJ2-2
cdr3_nt: TGTGCCACCAGTGACAGAACGAACACCGGGGAGCTGTTTTTT
cdr3_aa: CATSDRTNTGELFF

d_call: -
v_call: TRBV25-1
clone_size: -
j_call: TRBJ2-2
cdr3_nt: TGTGCCAGCAGTGAATGGGGGGAGCTGTTTTTT
cdr3_aa: CASSEWGELFF

d_call: TRBD2
v_call: TRBV4-3
clone_size: -
j_call: TRBJ2-1
cdr3_nt: TGCGCCAGCAGCCAAGATCCCGCGGGGGGAATCTCCTACAATGAGCAGTTCTTC
cdr3_aa: CASSQDPAGGISYNEQFF

d_call: -
v_call: TRBV5-1
clone_size: -
j_call: TRBJ1-4
cdr3_nt: TGCGCCAGCAGCTTGTTTGGAGGGGAAAAACTGTTTTTT
cdr3_aa: CASSLFGGEKLFF

d_call: -
v_call: TRBV7-2
clone_size: few
j_call: TRBJ2-3
cdr3_nt: TGTGCCAGCAGCTTAGAGGGCAGCTCTAGCACAGATACGCAGTATTTT
cdr3_aa: CASSLEGSSSTDTQYF

d_call: TRBD2
v_call: TRBV20-1
clone_size: few
j_call: TRBJ2-3
cdr3_nt: TGCAGTGCTCAGAGAACTAGCGGGGGGTTGACAGATACGCAGTATTTT
cdr3_aa: CSAQRTSGGLTDTQYF

d_call: -
v_call: TRBV4-3
clone_size: -
j_call: TRBJ1-4
cdr3_nt: TGCGCCAGCAGCCAAGATCTTGCGGGGGGCGCGGCTAATGAAAAACTATTTTTT
cdr3_aa: CASSQDLAGGAANEKLFF

d_call: TRBD1
v_call: TRBV3-1
clone_size: -
j_call: TRBJ1-2
cdr3_nt: TGTGCCAGCAGCCAAGATGGGTCAGGGGGGATAGGATCATATGGCTACACCTTC
cdr3_aa: CASSQDGSGGIGSYGYTF

d_call: -
v_call: TRBV12-5
clone_size: -
j_call: TRBJ1-2
cdr3_nt: TGTGCTAGTGGTGTTTCGGTTTACTATGGCTACACCTTC
cdr3_aa: CASGVSVYYGYTF

d_call: -
v_call: TRBV12-3/TRBV12-4
clone_size: -
j_call: TRBJ1-5
cdr3_nt: TGTGCCAGCAGCCCCGCCCGCAATCAGCCCCAGCATTTT
cdr3_aa: CASSPARNQPQHF

d_call: TRBD1
v_call: TRBV7-2
clone_size: once
j_call: TRBJ1-2
cdr3_nt: TGTGCCAGCAGCTACTCAGGGGGCGACTATGGCTACACCTTC
cdr3_aa: CASSYSGGDYGYTF

d_call: -
v_call: TRBV3-1
clone_size: -
j_call: TRBJ1-2
cdr3_nt: TGTGCCAGCAGCCAAGGGCCCTCGGGGTCTGGCTACACCTTC
cdr3_aa: CASSQGPSGSGYTF

d_call: TRBD1
v_call: TRBV3-1
clone_size: -
j_call: TRBJ2-7
cdr3_nt: TGTGCCAGCAGCCCAGTAAGACAGGGCTCTCTTTACGAGCAGTACTTC
cdr3_aa: CASSPVRQGSLYEQYF

d_call: TRBD1
v_call: TRBV20-1
clone_size: -
j_call: TRBJ1-4
cdr3_nt: TGCAGTGCAGATGACAGGGCAGGTGAAAAACTGTTTTTT
cdr3_aa: CSADDRAGEKLFF

d_call: -
v_call: TRBV29-1
clone_size: few
j_call: TRBJ1-1
cdr3_nt: TGCAGCGTTGGGGGGGAACAGACAAACACTGAAGCTTTCTTT
cdr3_aa: CSVGGEQTNTEAFF

d_call: -
v_call: TRBV7-3
clone_size: -
j_call: TRBJ2-1
cdr3_nt: TGTGCCAGCAGCTTAACTCCGGGGCCCTACAATGAGCAGTTCTTC
cdr3_aa: CASSLTPGPYNEQFF

d_call: -
v_call: TRBV20-1
clone_size: -
j_call: TRBJ2-7
cdr3_nt: TGCAGTGCTCCTCGGGGTCCCTACGAGCAGTACTTC
cdr3_aa: CSAPRGPYEQYF

d_call: -
v_call: TRBV20-1
clone_size: many
j_call: TRBJ1-2
cdr3_nt: TGCAGTGCTAGCGGGCAGGGTGTAGGGACTAACTATGGCTACACCTTC
cdr3_aa: CSASGQGVGTNYGYTF

d_call: -
v_call: TRBV3-1
clone_size: few
j_call: TRBJ2-1
cdr3_nt: TGTGCCAGCAGCCTTGGACTCACACGGCAGTTCTTC
cdr3_aa: CASSLGLTRQFF

d_call: -
v_call: TRBV4-3
clone_size: few
j_call: TRBJ1-5
cdr3_nt: TGCGCCAGCAGCCAATCCTTGACTCAGCCCCAGCATTTT
cdr3_aa: CASSQSLTQPQHF

d_call: -
v_call: TRBV12-3/TRBV12-4
clone_size: -
j_call: TRBJ2-6
cdr3_nt: TGTGCCAGTACTATAAACTCTGGGGCCAACGTCATGACTTTC
cdr3_aa: CASTINSGANVMTF

d_call: TRBD2
v_call: TRBV5-1
clone_size: -
j_call: TRBJ2-1
cdr3_nt: TGCGCCAGCAGCTTGGCGGCCCTAGCGGGCAATGAGCAGTTCTTC
cdr3_aa: CASSLAALAGNEQFF

d_call: -
v_call: TRBV7-2
clone_size: -
j_call: TRBJ1-1
cdr3_nt: TGTGCCAGCAGCTTGCGACGGCGAGAAGCTTTCTTT
cdr3_aa: CASSLRRREAFF

d_call: -
v_call: TRBV6-2/TRBV6-3
clone_size: few
j_call: TRBJ2-1
cdr3_nt: TGTGCCAGCAGCTCCGGGGAGGCCGTATACAATGAGCAGTTCTTC
cdr3_aa: CASSSGEAVYNEQFF

d_call: -
v_call: TRBV14
clone_size: -
j_call: TRBJ1-6
cdr3_nt: TGTGCCAGCAGCCAAGATCGGTTCCCATCCTCACCCCTCCACTTT
cdr3_aa: CASSQDRFPSSPLHF

d_call: TRBD2
v_call: TRBV5-1
clone_size: -
j_call: TRBJ2-1
cdr3_nt: TGCGCCAGCAGCGAAAGCTCGGGGGGAAACAATGAGCAGTTCTTC
cdr3_aa: CASSESSGGNNEQFF

d_call: TRBD2
v_call: TRBV28
clone_size: -
j_call: TRBJ2-3
cdr3_nt: TGTGCCAGCAGCTCGGGGGGGCCGAGCACAGATACGCAGTATTTT
cdr3_aa: CASSSGGPSTDTQYF

d_call: TRBD1
v_call: TRBV20-1
clone_size: -
j_call: TRBJ2-1
cdr3_nt: TGCAGTGCTAGGGCACAGGACAGGGAGCAGTTCTTC
cdr3_aa: CSARAQDREQFF

d_call: -
v_call: TRBV7-2
clone_size: -
j_call: TRBJ1-2
cdr3_nt: TGTGCCAGCAGAAGTTTCGGGACAAGATATGGCTACACCTTC
cdr3_aa: CASRSFGTRYGYTF

d_call: -
v_call: TRBV5-5
clone_size: few
j_call: TRBJ1-1
cdr3_nt: TGTGCCAGCAGCATGACAGTTGAAGCTTTCTTT
cdr3_aa: CASSMTVEAFF

d_call: TRBD1
v_call: TRBV6-5
clone_size: -
j_call: TRBJ1-1
cdr3_nt: TGTGCCAGCCGGGACAGGGTTGCAGGCACTGAAGCTTTCTTT
cdr3_aa: CASRDRVAGTEAFF

d_call: -
v_call: TRBV6-5
clone_size: -
j_call: TRBJ2-2
cdr3_nt: TGTGCCAGCAGTTACTCGGGGTCCACCGGGGAGCTGTTTTTT
cdr3_aa: CASSYSGSTGELFF

d_call: -
v_call: TRBV20-1
clone_size: -
j_call: TRBJ1-1
cdr3_nt: TGCAGTGCTAGACCTCCTCTGGGCCGGGCGAACACTGAAGCTTTCTTT
cdr3_aa: CSARPPLGRANTEAFF

d_call: -
v_call: TRBV12-3/TRBV12-4
clone_size: -
j_call: TRBJ1-2
cdr3_nt: TGTGCCAGCAGTCCGATCGGCGCCAAAGGAAACTATGGCTACACCTTC
cdr3_aa: CASSPIGAKGNYGYTF

d_call: -
v_call: TRBV7-2
clone_size: -
j_call: TRBJ2-7
cdr3_nt: TGTGCCAGCAGCTTTAGGACCGCCAGTCTCGAGCAGTACTTC
cdr3_aa: CASSFRTASLEQYF